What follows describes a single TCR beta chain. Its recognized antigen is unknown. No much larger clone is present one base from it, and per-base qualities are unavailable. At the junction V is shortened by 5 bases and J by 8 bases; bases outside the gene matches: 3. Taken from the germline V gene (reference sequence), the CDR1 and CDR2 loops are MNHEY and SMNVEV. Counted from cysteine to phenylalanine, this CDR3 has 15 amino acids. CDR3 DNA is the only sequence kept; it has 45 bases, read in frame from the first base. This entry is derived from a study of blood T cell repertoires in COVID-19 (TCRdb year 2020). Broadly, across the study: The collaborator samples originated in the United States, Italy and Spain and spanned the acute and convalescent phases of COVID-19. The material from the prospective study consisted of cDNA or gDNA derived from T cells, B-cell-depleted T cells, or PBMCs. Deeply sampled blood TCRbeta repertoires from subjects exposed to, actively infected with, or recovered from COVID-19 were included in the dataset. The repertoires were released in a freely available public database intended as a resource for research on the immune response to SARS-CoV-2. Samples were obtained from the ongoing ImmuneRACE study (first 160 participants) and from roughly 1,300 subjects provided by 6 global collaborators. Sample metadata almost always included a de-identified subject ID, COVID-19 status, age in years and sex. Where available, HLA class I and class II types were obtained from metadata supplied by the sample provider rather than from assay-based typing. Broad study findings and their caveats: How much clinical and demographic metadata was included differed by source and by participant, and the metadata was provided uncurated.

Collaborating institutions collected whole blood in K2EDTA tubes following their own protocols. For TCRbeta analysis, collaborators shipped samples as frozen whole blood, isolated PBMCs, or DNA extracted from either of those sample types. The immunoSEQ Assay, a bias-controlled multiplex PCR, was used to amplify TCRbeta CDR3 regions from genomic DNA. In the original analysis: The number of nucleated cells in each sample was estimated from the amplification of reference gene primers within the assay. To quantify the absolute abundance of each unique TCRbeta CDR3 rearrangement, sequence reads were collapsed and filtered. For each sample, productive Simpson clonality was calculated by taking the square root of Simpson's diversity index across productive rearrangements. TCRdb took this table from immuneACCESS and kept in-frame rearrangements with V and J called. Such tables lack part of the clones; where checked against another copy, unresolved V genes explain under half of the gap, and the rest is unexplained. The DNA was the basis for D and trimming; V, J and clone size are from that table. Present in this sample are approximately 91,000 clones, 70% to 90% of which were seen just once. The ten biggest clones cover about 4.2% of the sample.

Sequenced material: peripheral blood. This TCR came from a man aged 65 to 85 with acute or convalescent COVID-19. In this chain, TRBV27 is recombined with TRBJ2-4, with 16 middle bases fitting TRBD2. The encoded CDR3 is CASSPGLAGGDIQYF. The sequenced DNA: TGTGCCAGCAGTCCGGGACTAGCGGGGGGGGACATTCAGTACTTC.